A single sample is the source of the 28 T cell receptor beta chains below, sequenced in a study of blood T cell repertoires in COVID-19. Assay: immunoSEQ multiplex PCR; the TCRdb copy retains only in-frame clones and omits some. This repertoire shows 150,000 or so clones, roughly 90% found once; its top ten account for approximately 0.48%. Sequencing was done on a sample of peripheral blood. These receptor sequences come from a middle-aged man with acute or convalescent COVID-19.

This clone appeared a few times. V and J are TRBV30 and TRBJ1-1, with 7 bases aligning to TRBD1. In germline, CDR1 is GTSNPN, CDR2 SVGIG (reference sequence). This CDR3 has 15 residues. After removal of 0 bases from V and 1 base from J, the junction contained 5 bases not matched to a gene. The CDR3: CAWSVPDRRNTEAFF. DNA for the CDR3: TGTGCCTGGAGTGTTCCGGACAGGAGGAACACTGAAGCTTTCTTT.

This clone occurred once. The chain couples TRBV20-1 to TRBJ2-7; 9 bases match TRBD2. The CDR3 is 11 residues long. Per the germline V gene, CDR1 is DFQATT and CDR2 is SNEGSKA (reference sequence). J lost 9 bases, V lost 3 bases, and 3 bases had no gene match. CDR3 bases: TGCAGTGCTAGCGGGACTAGCTTGCAGTACTTC. Protein sequence: CSASGTSLQYF.

The CDR3, as DNA: TGTGCCAGCAGTGTAAGAGGCCCCGGGGAGCTGTTTTTT. Translating gives CASSVRGPGELFF. This rearrangement joins TRBV2 to TRBJ2-2; no firm D call. Germline values: CDR1 SNHLY, CDR2 FYNNEI. With 4 bases removed from V and 6 bases from J, the gap between germline ends came to 9 bases. The CDR3 is 13 residues long.

The V and J genes are TRBV28 and TRBJ1-3, with D possibly being TRBD1 (5 bases). With 5 bases removed from V and 0 bases from J, the gap between germline ends came to 11 bases. CDR1 MDHEN and CDR2 SYDVKM come from the germline V gene. This CDR3 is 15 amino acids long. Here the CDR3 DNA reads TGTGCCAGCAGTGGACCAGGGATCTCTGGAAACACCATATATTTT. Translated, it gives CASSGPGISGNTIYF.

Comment on this clone: This specimen includes other DNA sequences encoding the same CDR3. CDR3 in DNA: TGTGCCAGCAGCAGACAGGGGAACACTGAAGCTTTCTTT. As protein: CASSRQGNTEAFF. The V and J genes are TRBV7-2 and TRBJ1-1, with TRBD1 identical over 7 bases. With V trimmed by 5 bases and J by 1 base, 1 base remained unmatched. Germline V gives CDR1 SGHTA, CDR2 FQGNSA. CDR3 length: 13 residues.

The chain uses TRBV7-9 and TRBJ2-7; maybe TRBD1 (5 bases). Per germline, CDR1 SEHNR and CDR2 FQNEAQ (reference sequence). The CDR3 loop spans 14 amino acids. Trimming left V 4 bases short and J 6 bases short, with 16 bases between. CDR3 in DNA: TGTGCCAGCAGCTCCGACAGAGGCACGGGCGAGCAGTACGTC. Protein product: CASSSDRGTGEQYV.

This clone was detected only once. This rearrangement joins TRBV11-2 to TRBJ2-5; 7 bases fit TRBD1. Per germline, CDR1 SGHAT and CDR2 FQNNGV. The CDR3 totals 16 residues. V was pared by 2 bases and J by 5 bases, with 11 bases of the junction left unmatched. The chain's CDR3 is CASSLSVLGGDETQYF. The CDR3 nucleotides are TGTGCCAGCAGCTTATCTGTTCTAGGGGGCGATGAGACCCAGTACTTC.

This chain joins TRBV5-1 and TRBJ2-5; 7 bases are shared with TRBD1. With 0 bases clipped from V and 2 bases from J, the junction kept 4 bases outside the gene matches. Germline V gene lookup returns CDR1 SGHRS and CDR2 YFSETQ. The CDR3 extends over 15 amino acids. The CDR3 sequence: CASSLDGRGQETQYF. The CDR3 nucleotides are TGCGCCAGCAGCTTGGATGGCAGGGGGCAAGAGACCCAGTACTTC.

This clone was observed a few times. The V call is TRBV28, the J call TRBJ2-5; 12 bases fit TRBD1. Trimming removed 0 bases from V and 5 bases from J; junction bases left unmatched: 4. The CDR3 loop spans 16 amino acids. Looked up from germline, CDR1 is MDHEN and CDR2 is SYDVKM. The CDR3 here is CASSLWGQGAGETQYF. The DNA of the CDR3 is TGTGCCAGCAGTTTATGGGGACAGGGGGCAGGGGAGACCCAGTACTTC.

The chain combines TRBV4-1 with TRBJ2-3, with 9 bases that match TRBD2. The V segment lost 1 base and the J segment 13 bases; nucleotides outside the gene matches: 6. Per the germline V gene, CDR1 is MGHRA and CDR2 is YSYEKL. This CDR3 has 13 amino acids. CDR3 in amino acids: CASSQVFGGREYF. CDR3 DNA sequence: TGCGCCAGCAGCCAAGTCTTTGGCGGGAGGGAGTATTTT.

CDR3: CASSLRFGGTGVITDTQYF. In nucleotides, the CDR3 is TGTGCCAGCAGCTTGCGTTTTGGAGGGACAGGGGTCATCACAGATACGCAGTATTTT. This sequence joins TRBV5-6 and TRBJ2-3; 10 bases align to TRBD1. The CDR3 has 19 amino acids. With V trimmed by 1 base and J by 2 bases, 13 bases remained unmatched. CDR1 and CDR2 from the germline V gene are SGHDT and YYEEEE.

The chain is built from TRBV30 and TRBJ1-1; TRBD1 is a possible D gene (6 bases). The CDR3 is 11 amino acids. Trimming removed 2 bases at V and 8 bases at J, with 9 bases between. The V gene's germline CDR1 is GTSNPN and CDR2 SVGIG (reference sequence). The CDR3 region is CAWSRGGEAFF. The DNA of the CDR3 is TGTGCCTGGAGTAGGGGGGGGGAAGCTTTCTTT. Combining the CDR3 with reference TRBV30 and TRBJ1-1 gives the whole variable domain SQTIHQWPATLVQPVGSPLSLECTVEGTSNPNLYWYRQAAGRGLQLLFYSVGIGQISSEVPQNLSASRPQDRQFILSSKKLLLSDSGFYLCAWSRGGEAFFGQGTRLTVV.

The chain joins TRBV4-2 to TRBJ2-5, with a weak D call TRBD2 (6 bases). Trimming cost V 1 base and J 4 bases, with 16 bases left between them. CDR1 and CDR2 from the germline V gene are LGHNA and YNFKEQ. The CDR3 has 16 residues. The CDR3 DNA sequence: TGTGCCAGCAGCCAAGCTGGACTATCTCTCGGAGAGACCCAGTACTTC. Translation: CASSQAGLSLGETQYF.

The DNA of the CDR3 is TGTGCCAGTATAAGACAGGGTTTTTCTCATAGCAATCAGCCCCAGCATTTT. Residues: CASIRQGFSHSNQPQHF. V is TRBV19 and J is TRBJ1-5, with TRBD1 identical over 7 bases. CDR1 is LNHDA and CDR2 is SQIVND in the germline V gene (reference sequence). V dropped 7 bases and J dropped 0; count of bases not matched to a gene: 12. This CDR3 is built from 17 residues.

The chain couples TRBV18 to TRBJ2-5, with a possible D match to TRBD1 (5 bases). Trimming took 3 bases from V and 4 from J, leaving 27 bases between them. The CDR3 contains 19 residues. Germline values: CDR1 KGHSH, CDR2 LQKENI. This CDR3 reads CASSPPGVSQGGDGETQYF. The CDR3 nucleotides read TGTGCCAGCTCACCCCCAGGTGTATCGCAGGGTGGAGATGGAGAGACCCAGTACTTC. The entire variable domain, with the rest obtained from reference TRBV18 and TRBJ2-5, is as follows: NAGVMQNPRHLVRRRGQEARLRCSPMKGHSHVYWYRQLPEEGLKFMVYLQKENIIDESGMPKERFSAEFPKEGPSILRIQQVVRGDSAAYFCASSPPGVSQGGDGETQYFGPGTRLLVL.

This clone was counted once. The chain combines TRBV3-1 (or the pseudogene TRBV3-2) with TRBJ2-1, with 7 nucleotides matching TRBD1. After removal of 6 bases from V and 6 bases from J, the junction contained 8 bases not matched to a gene. The CDR3 spans 14 residues. CDR1 LGHDT and CDR2 YNNKEL come from the germline V gene (reference sequence). CDR3 in DNA: TGTGCCAGCAGTAACAGGGGCTCCCTCAATGAGCAGTTCTTC. It codes for CASSNRGSLNEQFF.

The chain combines TRBV3-1 (or the pseudogene TRBV3-2) with TRBJ2-1, with TRBD1 matching over 9 bases. CDR3 length equals 14 residues. Looked up from germline, CDR1 is LGHDT and CDR2 is YNNKEL (reference sequence). Losses at the gene ends were 1 base for V and 16 bases for J; bases not matched to a gene: 11. Here the CDR3 reads CASSQADRGGPIFF. The CDR3 DNA sequence: TGTGCCAGCAGCCAAGCCGACAGGGGGGGGCCGATTTTCTTC.

In this sample, this clone turned up once. This sequence joins TRBV28 and TRBJ1-4; D not certain. The CDR3 runs to 14 residues. Germline values: CDR1 MDHEN, CDR2 SYDVKM. V was pared by 3 bases and J by 8 bases, with 13 bases between. CDR3 coding DNA: TGTGCCAGCAGTTTGAGACTTACCTCGGAAAAACTGTTTTTT. Protein: CASSLRLTSEKLFF.

With respect to this clone: Other DNA variants within this sample encode the same CDR3. The rearrangement uses TRBV5-1 and TRBJ2-3; D remains unclear. The CDR3 totals 14 residues. Trimming removed 0 bases at V and 2 bases at J, with 7 bases between. CDR1 is SGHRS and CDR2 is YFSETQ in the germline V gene. CDR3 bases: TGCGCCAGCAGCTTGGGGCAGATCACAGATACGCAGTATTTT. It translates to CASSLGQITDTQYF.

The chain joins TRBV5-8 to TRBJ1-4; TRBD1 matches 8 bases. CDR3 length equals 14 residues. The V segment lost 4 bases and the J segment 5 bases; nucleotides outside the gene matches: 4. In germline, CDR1 is SGHTS, CDR2 YDEGEE. CDR3 amino acids: CASSTGGTNEKLFF. The DNA for the CDR3 is TGTGCCAGCAGCACAGGGGGGACCAATGAAAAACTGTTTTTT. The entire variable domain, with the rest obtained from reference TRBV5-8 and TRBJ1-4, is as follows: EAGVTQSPTHLIKTRGQQATLRCSPISGHTSVYWYQQALGLGLQFLLWYDEGEERNRGNFPPRFSGRQFPNYSSELNVNALELEDSALYLCASSTGGTNEKLFFGSGTQLSVL.

The gene calls are TRBV5-8 and TRBJ1-1; a weak D match, TRBD1 (5 bases). The CDR3 totals 15 residues. Germline V CDR1 and CDR2: SGHTS, YDEGEE. V was trimmed by 2 bases and J by 4 bases, leaving 15 bases between them. The CDR3 DNA follows: TGTGCCAGCAGCTTTTTTAGGGGCGCGTCCACTGAAGCTTTCTTT. Its protein is CASSFFRGASTEAFF.

The chain has TRBV7-2 and TRBJ2-6; D is ambiguous. The CDR3 consists of 15 residues. The V gene lost 3 bases and the J gene lost 0 bases, with 6 bases spanning the gap. Germline-derived CDR1 and CDR2 are SGHTA and FQGNSA. CDR3: CASSLSTSGANVLTF. CDR3 DNA sequence: TGTGCCAGCAGCTTGAGCACCTCTGGGGCCAACGTCCTGACTTTC.

As DNA, the CDR3 is TGCGCCAGCAGCTCCCGACAGGAAATGAACACTGAAGCTTTCTTT. Amino acids: CASSSRQEMNTEAFF. This sequence joins TRBV5-1 and TRBJ1-1; a weak D match, TRBD1 (6 bases). The ends were cut back, 3 bases at V and 0 bases at J, with 12 bases in the middle. The CDR3 has 15 amino acids. Per the germline V gene, CDR1 is SGHRS and CDR2 is YFSETQ.

The chain couples TRBV5-1 to TRBJ1-1; D is uncertain. V was clipped by 3 bases and J by 1 base, with 10 bases between them. Germline lookup yields CDR1 SGHRS and CDR2 YFSETQ. The CDR3 runs to 14 residues. The CDR3 loop reads CASSYGFKNTEAFF. The CDR3 coding sequence is TGCGCCAGCAGCTACGGGTTCAAGAACACTGAAGCTTTCTTT.

The gene calls are TRBV29-1 and TRBJ2-3; TRBD1 matches 10 bases. Germline values: CDR1 SQVTM, CDR2 ANQGSEA. Trimming cost V 6 bases and J 2 bases; bases outside gene matches: 8. The CDR3 consists of 15 residues. In DNA form, the CDR3 reads TGCAGCGTGGAAAGGACAGGGGGTACCACAGATACGCAGTATTTT. Translated, it gives CSVERTGGTTDTQYF.

The V gene is TRBV13, the J gene TRBJ1-4, with D maybe TRBD1 (6 bases). The CDR3 is 13 residues long. Trimming took off 5 bases at V and 10 bases at J, with 14 bases between the two ends. The germline V gene has CDR1 PRHDT and CDR2 FYEKMQ (reference sequence). The CDR3 here is CASSPTRGGKLFF. CDR3 DNA sequence: TGTGCCAGCAGCCCAACTAGGGGGGGAAAACTGTTTTTT.

This CDR3 reads CASSFYPPANTGELFF. CDR3 DNA sequence: TGCGCCAGCAGCTTCTACCCACCCGCGAACACCGGGGAGCTGTTTTTT. V gene TRBV5-1 combines with J gene TRBJ2-2; D is undetermined. Looked up from germline, CDR1 is SGHRS and CDR2 is YFSETQ. Trimming pared 2 bases from V and 0 bases from J, leaving 11 bases between. This CDR3 is 16 amino acids long.

The J gene is TRBJ2-2, the V gene TRBV28, with 7 bases that match TRBD1. The ends lost 5 bases at V and 4 bases at J; junction bases unmatched: 4. Looked up from germline, CDR1 is MDHEN and CDR2 is SYDVKM. This CDR3 contains 14 residues. The DNA for the CDR3 is TGTGCCAGCAGTGACAGGGTGTTCACCGGGGAGCTGTTTTTT. The encoded protein is CASSDRVFTGELFF.